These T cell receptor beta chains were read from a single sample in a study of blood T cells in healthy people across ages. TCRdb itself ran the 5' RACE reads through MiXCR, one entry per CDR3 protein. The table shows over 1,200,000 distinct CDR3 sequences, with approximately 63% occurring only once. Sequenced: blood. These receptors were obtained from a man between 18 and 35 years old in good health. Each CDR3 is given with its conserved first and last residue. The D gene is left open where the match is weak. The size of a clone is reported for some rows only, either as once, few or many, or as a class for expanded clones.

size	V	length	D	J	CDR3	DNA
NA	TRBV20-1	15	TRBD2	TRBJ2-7	CSARRLAGGWDEQYF	TGCAGTGCTAGAAGGCTAGCGGGGGGCTGGGACGAGCAGTACTTC
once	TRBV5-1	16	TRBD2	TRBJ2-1	CASSASSGSRYNEQFF	TGCGCCAGCAGCGCATCTAGCGGGAGCCGTTACAATGAGCAGTTCTTC
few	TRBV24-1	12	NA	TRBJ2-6	CATSLGANVLTF	TGTGCCACCAGTTTGGGAGCCAACGTCCTGACTTTC
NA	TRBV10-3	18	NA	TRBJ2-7	CAISESRVGRPWTYEQYF	TGTGCCATCAGTGAGTCGAGGGTGGGTAGGCCCTGGACCTACGAGCAGTACTTC
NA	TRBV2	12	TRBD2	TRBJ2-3	CASVREGDTQYF	TGTGCCAGCGTCAGGGAGGGAGATACGCAGTATTTT
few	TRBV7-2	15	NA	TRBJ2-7	CASSLVQAYTYEQYF	TGTGCCAGCAGCTTAGTGCAGGCGTATACCTACGAGCAGTACTTC
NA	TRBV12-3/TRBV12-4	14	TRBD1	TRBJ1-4	CASSPTGGFEKLFF	TGTGCCAGCAGCCCAACAGGGGGGTTTGAAAAACTGTTTTTT
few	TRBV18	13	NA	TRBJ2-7	CASSEGDPYEQYF	TGTGCCAGCTCGGAAGGGGACCCCTACGAGCAGTACTTC
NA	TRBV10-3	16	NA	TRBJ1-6	CAISESRTGENSPLHF	TGTGCCATCAGTGAGTCTCGGACGGGAGAAAATTCACCCCTCCACTTT
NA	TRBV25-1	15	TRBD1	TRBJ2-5	CASNPPGQGEETQYF	TGTGCCAGCAATCCACCGGGACAGGGGGAAGAGACCCAGTACTTC
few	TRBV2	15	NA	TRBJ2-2	CASSSTRANTGELFF	TGTGCCAGCAGTTCAACGCGGGCCAACACCGGGGAGCTGTTTTTT
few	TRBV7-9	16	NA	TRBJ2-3	CASPTVGDKLTDTQYF	TGTGCCAGCCCTACCGTGGGGGACAAACTCACAGATACGCAGTATTTT
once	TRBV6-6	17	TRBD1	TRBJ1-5	CASRSGQGGMSNQPQHF	TGTGCCAGCAGGTCCGGACAGGGTGGGATGAGCAATCAGCCCCAGCATTTT
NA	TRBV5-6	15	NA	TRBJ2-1	CASSLGGRGRNEQFF	TGTGCCAGCAGCTTGGGGGGGAGAGGTAGGAATGAGCAGTTCTTC
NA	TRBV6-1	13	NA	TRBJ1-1	CASSAVSNTEAFF	TGTGCCAGCAGCGCAGTCTCGAACACTGAAGCTTTCTTT
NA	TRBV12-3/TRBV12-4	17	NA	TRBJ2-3	CASSLGAPGGPQIPQYF	TGTGCCAGCAGTTTAGGGGCCCCCGGCGGACCACAGATACCGCAGTATTTT
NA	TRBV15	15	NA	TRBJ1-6	CATESRSWYNSPLHF	TGTGCCACCGAAAGCCGCAGTTGGTATAATTCACCCCTCCACTTT
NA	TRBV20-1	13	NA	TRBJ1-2	CSARDTREYGYTF	TGCAGTGCTAGAGATACTCGGGAGTATGGCTACACCTTC
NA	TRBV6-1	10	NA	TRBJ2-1	CASMKVEQFF	TGTGCCAGCATGAAAGTTGAGCAGTTCTTC
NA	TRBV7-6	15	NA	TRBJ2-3	CASSLGVEGTDTQYF	TGTGCCAGCAGCTTAGGGGTAGAGGGCACAGATACGCAGTATTTT
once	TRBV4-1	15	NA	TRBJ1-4	CASSRDSTTNEKLFF	TGCGCCAGCAGCCGTGACAGCACAACTAATGAAAAACTGTTTTTT
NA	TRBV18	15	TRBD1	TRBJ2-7	CASSPTGTGRWGQYF	TGTGCCAGCTCACCTACCGGGACAGGGCGTTGGGGGCAGTACTTC
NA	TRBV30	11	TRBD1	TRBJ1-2	CAWDTGGGYTF	TGTGCCTGGGATACAGGGGGTGGCTACACCTTC
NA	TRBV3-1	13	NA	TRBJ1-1	CASSQVPETEAFF	TGTGCCAGCAGCCAGGTCCCCGAGACAGAAGCTTTCTTT
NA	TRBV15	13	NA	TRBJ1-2	CATSGEANYGYTF	TGTGCCACCAGTGGGGAGGCTAACTATGGCTACACCTTC